These T cell receptor beta chains were read from a single sample in a study of blood T cell repertoires in COVID-19. Profiling relied on immunoSEQ multiplex PCR, and the TCRdb table lists in-frame clones only, not all of them. The sample has 150,000 to 200,000 clones, 89% seen once; the top ten hold approximately 0.77%. Material for sequencing was PBMCs or T cells enriched from blood (not recorded which). Receptors were obtained from a woman younger than 30 who had recovered from COVID-19. The CDR3 runs from the conserved cysteine through the conserved F or W. Fields, in order: D gene, J gene, clone size, V gene, CDR3 DNA, CDR3 protein. The D gene is left open where the match is weak. Part of the rows lack a size; the others show once, few, many or a class for expanded clones.

.,TRBJ1-2,.,TRBV30,TGTGCCCACCGAGGGGAGGGAGCCTATGGCTACACCTTC,CAHRGEGAYGYTF
TRBD1,TRBJ2-5,once,TRBV10-3,TGTGCCATCAGTGATCTGTCGACAGGGACCCAAGAGACCCAGTACTTC,CAISDLSTGTQETQYF
.,TRBJ1-2,.,TRBV6-5,TGTGCCAGTCGGGACACCCTCTATGGCTACACCTTC,CASRDTLYGYTF
TRBD1,TRBJ1-2,.,TRBV9,TGTGCCAGCAGCGGGGACAGGGATCGGGGCTACACCTTC,CASSGDRDRGYTF
.,TRBJ1-4,once,TRBV30,TGTGCCTGGTCTGGACAGTCTAATGAAAAACTGTTTTTT,CAWSGQSNEKLFF
.,TRBJ1-1,.,TRBV11-3,TGTGCCAGCAGCTTATTGGGTAGCGCTGAAGCTTTCTTT,CASSLLGSAEAFF
TRBD1,TRBJ2-7,.,TRBV4-1,TGCGCCAGCAGCCAAGATAGGGACAGTAACCCCTACGAGCAGTACTTC,CASSQDRDSNPYEQYF
TRBD1,TRBJ2-5,.,TRBV10-1,TGCGCCAGCAGCCAGGGGGCGGAAGAGACCCAGTACTTC,CASSQGAEETQYF
.,TRBJ2-6,.,TRBV2,TGTGCCAGCACCAGTGTGCCTGGGGCCAACGTCCTGACTTTC,CASTSVPGANVLTF
.,TRBJ2-7,.,TRBV30,TGTGCCTGGAGTGGGTCTTTTAGTCTTATCTCGGGGGAGCAGTACTTC,CAWSGSFSLISGEQYF
.,TRBJ1-5,.,TRBV7-2,TGTGCCAGCAGCGGGGCAGGTCTTGCCAATCAGCCCCAGCATTTT,CASSGAGLANQPQHF
.,TRBJ2-6,.,TRBV2,TGTGCCAGCAGTGAAGGGGGCGGCTCTGGGGCCAACGTCCTGACTTTC,CASSEGGGSGANVLTF
.,TRBJ1-1,.,TRBV6-5,TGTGCCAGCAGCCCCAACGGGGTAATGAACACTGAAGCTTTCTTT,CASSPNGVMNTEAFF
.,TRBJ2-5,once,TRBV3-1/TRBV3-2,TGTGCCAGCAGCCAAGAAACCCGGGCCCAGTACTTC,CASSQETRAQYF
TRBD2,TRBJ2-5,.,TRBV5-5,TGTGCCAGCAGCTCGAGACCACAAGCGGGGGAGACCCAGTACTTC,CASSSRPQAGETQYF
TRBD2,TRBJ2-3,.,TRBV9,TGTGCCAGCAGCGGAAGCGGGAGGGGGGCAGATACGCAGTATTTT,CASSGSGRGADTQYF
.,TRBJ2-7,.,TRBV5-4,TGTGCCAGCAGCTTGGCGACAGGCGACGAGCAGTACTTC,CASSLATGDEQYF
TRBD2,TRBJ2-7,.,TRBV9,TGTGCCAGCAGCCCCCTAGCGGGAGGCTACGAGCAGTACTTC,CASSPLAGGYEQYF
TRBD1,TRBJ1-3,.,TRBV5-1,TGCGCCAGCAGCCCGGCCTTGGGACAGGGAAACACCATATATTTT,CASSPALGQGNTIYF
TRBD1,TRBJ2-3,.,TRBV7-9,TGTGCCAGCAGCTTAGCGGGGGGACAGGGGATGTCAGATACGCAGTATTTT,CASSLAGGQGMSDTQYF
.,TRBJ1-1,.,TRBV25-1,TGTGCCAGCAGCCTAGGGGGTTTGAACACTGAAGCTTTCTTT,CASSLGGLNTEAFF
.,TRBJ1-1,.,TRBV6-5,TGTGCCAGCAGTTACTCGTTAGGGGCCTCTGAAGCTTTCTTT,CASSYSLGASEAFF
.,TRBJ2-7,.,TRBV11-1,TGTGCCAGCAGCTTAGGATGGGGCTACTCCGAGCAGTACTTC,CASSLGWGYSEQYF
.,TRBJ2-1,.,TRBV6-1,TGTGCCAGCAGTGAAAGGCTCTCCAGGGTCGGAACCTACAATGAGCAGTTCTTC,CASSERLSRVGTYNEQFF